These T cell receptor beta chains were read from a single sample in a study of OX40 agonist ivuxolimab in advanced cancers. Only in-frame clones appear in the TCRdb table, and some are missing; sequencing was by immunoSEQ multiplex PCR. Seen here are tens of thousands of clones, 85% observed once, and the top ten hold roughly 0.9%. This specimen consisted of CD4+ or CD8+ T cells sorted from blood, obtained in a trial of the OX40 agonist ivuxolimab. The receptors come from an adult with an advanced solid tumor such as melanoma, head and neck, liver or kidney cancer. CDR3s include the opening cysteine and the closing phenylalanine or tryptophan. The D gene is left open where the match is weak. Rows may omit the clone size; those that give it use once, few, many or a size class.

clone_size: once
j_call: TRBJ2-1
cdr3_length: 17
d_call: TRBD1
v_call: TRBV19
cdr3_aa: CASSFRRDRGPYNEQFF
cdr3_nt: TGTGCCAGTAGTTTCCGCCGGGACAGGGGACCCTACAATGAGCAGTTCTTC

clone_size: few
j_call: TRBJ2-5
cdr3_length: 15
d_call: .
v_call: TRBV21-1
cdr3_aa: CASSKGRGTWETQYF
cdr3_nt: TGTGCCAGCAGCAAAGGCAGGGGGACTTGGGAGACCCAGTACTTC

clone_size: .
j_call: TRBJ2-7
cdr3_length: 16
d_call: TRBD2
v_call: TRBV7-2
cdr3_aa: CASSLVASGKLYEQYF
cdr3_nt: TGTGCCAGCAGCTTAGTGGCTAGCGGGAAACTCTACGAGCAGTACTTC

clone_size: .
j_call: TRBJ1-2
cdr3_length: 13
d_call: .
v_call: TRBV5-1
cdr3_aa: CASSVVGDYGYTF
cdr3_nt: TGCGCCAGCAGCGTGGTGGGAGACTATGGCTACACCTTC

clone_size: .
j_call: TRBJ2-7
cdr3_length: 16
d_call: .
v_call: TRBV11-2
cdr3_aa: CASSYITGPRGTEQYF
cdr3_nt: TGTGCCAGCAGCTACATCACGGGGCCCAGGGGCACCGAGCAGTACTTC

clone_size: .
j_call: TRBJ1-2
cdr3_length: 13
d_call: TRBD1
v_call: TRBV30
cdr3_aa: CAWSAGGTYGYTF
cdr3_nt: TGTGCCTGGTCGGCAGGGGGCACCTATGGCTACACCTTC

clone_size: .
j_call: TRBJ2-5
cdr3_length: 14
d_call: TRBD1
v_call: TRBV28
cdr3_aa: CASSVTGIRETQYF
cdr3_nt: TGTGCCAGCAGTGTGACAGGGATAAGAGAGACCCAGTACTTC

clone_size: .
j_call: TRBJ1-1
cdr3_length: 14
d_call: TRBD1
v_call: TRBV10-3
cdr3_aa: CAIGQGVMNTEAFF
cdr3_nt: TGTGCCATCGGGCAGGGGGTCATGAACACTGAAGCTTTCTTT

clone_size: .
j_call: TRBJ2-2
cdr3_length: 15
d_call: .
v_call: TRBV19
cdr3_aa: CATRGTGTNTGELFF
cdr3_nt: TGTGCCACCCGGGGTACAGGTACGAACACCGGGGAGCTGTTTTTT

clone_size: once
j_call: TRBJ2-3
cdr3_length: 16
d_call: .
v_call: TRBV27
cdr3_aa: CASSPNRLIGTDTQYF
cdr3_nt: TGTGCCAGCAGTCCCAACCGGCTTATTGGCACAGATACGCAGTATTTT

clone_size: .
j_call: TRBJ2-7
cdr3_length: 14
d_call: .
v_call: TRBV12-5
cdr3_aa: CASALRASSYEQYF
cdr3_nt: TGTGCTAGTGCCCTCAGGGCCAGCTCCTACGAGCAGTACTTC

clone_size: .
j_call: TRBJ2-7
cdr3_length: 14
d_call: TRBD1
v_call: TRBV6-1
cdr3_aa: CASVMDRVGNEQYF
cdr3_nt: TGTGCCAGCGTTATGGACAGGGTGGGAAACGAGCAGTACTTC

clone_size: .
j_call: TRBJ2-3
cdr3_length: 16
d_call: TRBD2
v_call: TRBV10-3
cdr3_aa: CAISDPGLEGTDTQYF
cdr3_nt: TGTGCCATCAGTGATCCGGGACTAGAAGGCACAGATACGCAGTATTTT

clone_size: .
j_call: TRBJ1-4
cdr3_length: 14
d_call: TRBD1
v_call: TRBV5-1
cdr3_aa: CASSLTGGNEKLFF
cdr3_nt: TGCGCCAGCAGCTTGACAGGGGGTAATGAAAAACTGTTTTTT

clone_size: .
j_call: TRBJ2-5
cdr3_length: 14
d_call: .
v_call: TRBV5-1
cdr3_aa: CASSLGAVQETQYF
cdr3_nt: TGCGCCAGCAGCTTGGGTGCAGTTCAAGAGACCCAGTACTTC

clone_size: once
j_call: TRBJ2-7
cdr3_length: 15
d_call: .
v_call: TRBV7-6
cdr3_aa: CASSLGTVKQYEQYF
cdr3_nt: TGTGCCAGCAGTTTAGGGACCGTAAAACAGTACGAGCAGTACTTC

clone_size: .
j_call: TRBJ1-2
cdr3_length: 14
d_call: TRBD1
v_call: TRBV7-9
cdr3_aa: CASSLGTGQHGYTF
cdr3_nt: TGTGCCAGCAGCTTAGGGACAGGGCAACATGGCTACACCTTC

clone_size: .
j_call: TRBJ2-7
cdr3_length: 12
d_call: .
v_call: TRBV5-6
cdr3_aa: CASSSRPYEQYF
cdr3_nt: TGTGCCAGCAGCTCCCGGCCCTACGAGCAGTACTTC

clone_size: .
j_call: TRBJ2-5
cdr3_length: 15
d_call: .
v_call: TRBV2
cdr3_aa: CASSGGSAGKETQYF
cdr3_nt: TGTGCCAGCAGCGGTGGATCGGCGGGGAAAGAGACCCAGTACTTC

clone_size: .
j_call: TRBJ2-1
cdr3_length: 15
d_call: TRBD2
v_call: TRBV6-5
cdr3_aa: CASSLALAGANEQFF
cdr3_nt: TGTGCCAGCAGTCTCGCGCTAGCGGGAGCCAATGAGCAGTTCTTC

clone_size: once
j_call: TRBJ2-7
cdr3_length: 15
d_call: TRBD1
v_call: TRBV6-5
cdr3_aa: CASSLRDRSSYEQYF
cdr3_nt: TGTGCCAGCAGTCTACGGGACAGGAGCTCCTACGAGCAGTACTTC

clone_size: .
j_call: TRBJ2-3
cdr3_length: 16
d_call: .
v_call: TRBV4-3
cdr3_aa: CASSQGPAASGDTQYF
cdr3_nt: TGCGCCAGCAGCCAAGGACCAGCGGCGTCTGGAGATACGCAGTATTTT

clone_size: .
j_call: TRBJ2-7
cdr3_length: 11
d_call: .
v_call: TRBV10-2
cdr3_aa: CASGMEVEQYF
cdr3_nt: TGCGCCAGCGGAATGGAGGTCGAGCAGTACTTC

clone_size: .
j_call: TRBJ2-5
cdr3_length: 12
d_call: .
v_call: TRBV2
cdr3_aa: CASSVSAETQYF
cdr3_nt: TGTGCCAGCAGTGTCTCAGCGGAGACCCAGTACTTC

clone_size: once
j_call: TRBJ1-2
cdr3_length: 15
d_call: TRBD1
v_call: TRBV2
cdr3_aa: CASIDNPGTGGGYTF
cdr3_nt: TGTGCCAGCATTGACAATCCCGGGACAGGGGGAGGCTACACCTTC

clone_size: .
j_call: TRBJ2-7
cdr3_length: 14
d_call: TRBD2
v_call: TRBV5-4
cdr3_aa: CASSLAGGGDEQYF
cdr3_nt: TGTGCCAGCAGCTTGGCCGGCGGGGGGGACGAGCAGTACTTC

clone_size: .
j_call: TRBJ2-3
cdr3_length: 15
d_call: TRBD2
v_call: TRBV7-3
cdr3_aa: CASSLASGGTDTQYF
cdr3_nt: TGTGCCAGCAGCTTAGCTAGCGGGGGCACAGATACGCAGTATTTT

clone_size: once
j_call: TRBJ1-1
cdr3_length: 14
d_call: .
v_call: TRBV7-6
cdr3_aa: CASSLMSRGNEAFF
cdr3_nt: TGTGCCAGCAGCTTAATGTCTCGCGGGAATGAAGCTTTCTTT

clone_size: .
j_call: TRBJ1-5
cdr3_length: 13
d_call: .
v_call: TRBV7-2
cdr3_aa: CASSPQGSRPQHF
cdr3_nt: TGTGCCAGCAGCCCCCAAGGGAGTCGGCCCCAGCATTTT

clone_size: .
j_call: TRBJ2-2
cdr3_length: 13
d_call: TRBD1
v_call: TRBV12-5
cdr3_aa: CASGRQGTGELFF
cdr3_nt: TGTGCTAGTGGCCGACAGGGAACCGGGGAGCTGTTTTTT

clone_size: .
j_call: TRBJ1-1
cdr3_length: 14
d_call: TRBD1
v_call: TRBV28
cdr3_aa: CASRQGGAGTEAFF
cdr3_nt: TGTGCCAGCAGACAAGGGGGCGCGGGCACTGAAGCTTTCTTT

clone_size: few
j_call: TRBJ1-2
cdr3_length: 13
d_call: .
v_call: TRBV21-1
cdr3_aa: CASSKPVGYGYTF
cdr3_nt: TGTGCCAGCAGCAAACCTGTCGGCTATGGCTACACCTTC

clone_size: .
j_call: TRBJ1-3
cdr3_length: 11
d_call: .
v_call: TRBV29-1
cdr3_aa: CSVESGNTIYF
cdr3_nt: TGCAGCGTTGAATCGGGAAACACCATATATTTT

clone_size: once
j_call: TRBJ2-7
cdr3_length: 13
d_call: .
v_call: TRBV13
cdr3_aa: CASSSLGSYEQYF
cdr3_nt: TGTGCCAGCAGCTCGCTGGGCTCCTACGAGCAGTACTTC

clone_size: .
j_call: TRBJ1-1
cdr3_length: 14
d_call: .
v_call: TRBV11-2
cdr3_aa: CASSLVGGWTEAFF
cdr3_nt: TGTGCCAGCAGCTTAGTCGGGGGGTGGACTGAAGCTTTCTTT

clone_size: .
j_call: TRBJ1-2
cdr3_length: 14
d_call: .
v_call: TRBV11-2
cdr3_aa: CASSSDYRVGGYTF
cdr3_nt: TGTGCCAGCAGCTCAGACTACAGGGTCGGTGGCTACACCTTC

clone_size: .
j_call: TRBJ1-5
cdr3_length: 17
d_call: TRBD1
v_call: TRBV18
cdr3_aa: CASSSIPGTGVDQPQHF
cdr3_nt: TGTGCCAGCTCCTCGATCCCCGGGACAGGGGTGGATCAGCCCCAGCATTTT

clone_size: .
j_call: TRBJ1-2
cdr3_length: 14
d_call: .
v_call: TRBV6-5
cdr3_aa: CASTSDRTGYGYTF
cdr3_nt: TGTGCCAGCACCTCGGACCGCACTGGCTATGGCTACACCTTC

clone_size: .
j_call: TRBJ1-2
cdr3_length: 13
d_call: TRBD1
v_call: TRBV2
cdr3_aa: CASSSSRQGADTF
cdr3_nt: TGTGCCAGCAGTTCAAGCCGACAGGGGGCGGACACCTTC

clone_size: .
j_call: TRBJ1-2
cdr3_length: 15
d_call: TRBD1
v_call: TRBV10-3
cdr3_aa: CATQRQGSGIYGYTF
cdr3_nt: TGTGCCACACAACGACAGGGGTCCGGGATCTATGGCTACACCTTC

clone_size: .
j_call: TRBJ2-3
cdr3_length: 15
d_call: TRBD1
v_call: TRBV10-3
cdr3_aa: CAIRNGQGRTDTQYF
cdr3_nt: TGTGCCATCAGAAACGGACAGGGGAGAACAGATACGCAGTATTTT

clone_size: few
j_call: TRBJ1-6
cdr3_length: 12
d_call: .
v_call: TRBV2
cdr3_aa: CASSPQGSPLHF
cdr3_nt: TGTGCCAGCAGTCCCCAGGGATCACCCCTCCACTTT

clone_size: .
j_call: TRBJ2-1
cdr3_length: 14
d_call: .
v_call: TRBV10-3
cdr3_aa: CATSRGITYNEQFF
cdr3_nt: TGTGCCACTTCCCGCGGTATCACCTACAATGAGCAGTTCTTC

clone_size: .
j_call: TRBJ2-5
cdr3_length: 12
d_call: .
v_call: TRBV7-9
cdr3_aa: CASSTGQETQYF
cdr3_nt: TGTGCCAGCAGTACAGGGCAAGAGACCCAGTACTTC

clone_size: .
j_call: TRBJ2-1
cdr3_length: 16
d_call: TRBD2
v_call: TRBV19
cdr3_aa: CASSIPGLAGSNEQFF
cdr3_nt: TGTGCCAGTAGTATCCCCGGACTAGCGGGAAGCAATGAGCAGTTCTTC